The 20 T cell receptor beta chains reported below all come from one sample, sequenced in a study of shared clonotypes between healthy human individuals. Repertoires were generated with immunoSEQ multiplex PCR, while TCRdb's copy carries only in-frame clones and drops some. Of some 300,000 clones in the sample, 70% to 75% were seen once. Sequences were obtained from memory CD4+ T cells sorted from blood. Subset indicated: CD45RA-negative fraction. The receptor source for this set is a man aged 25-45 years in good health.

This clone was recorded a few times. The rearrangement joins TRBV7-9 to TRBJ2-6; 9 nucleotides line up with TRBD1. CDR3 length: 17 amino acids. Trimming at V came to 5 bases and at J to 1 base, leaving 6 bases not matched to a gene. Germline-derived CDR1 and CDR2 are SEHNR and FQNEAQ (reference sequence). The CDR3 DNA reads TGTGCCAGCAGCCCCGGGACAGGGTTATCTGGGGCCAACGTCCTGACTTTC. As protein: CASSPGTGLSGANVLTF. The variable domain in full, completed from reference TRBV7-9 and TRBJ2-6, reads DTGVSQNPRHKITKRGQNVTFRCDPISEHNRLYWYRQTLGQGPEFLTYFQNEAQLEKSRLLSDRFSAERPKGSFSTLEIQRTEQGDSAMYLCASSPGTGLSGANVLTFGAGSRLTVL.

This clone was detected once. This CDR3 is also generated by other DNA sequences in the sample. The CDR3 DNA is TGTGCCAGCAGTGAGCGGGGCTATGGCTACACCTTC. Translated, it gives CASSERGYGYTF. The J gene is TRBJ1-2, the V gene TRBV2; D unresolved. CDR1 SNHLY and CDR2 FYNNEI come from the germline V gene. The CDR3 is 12 residues long. Between the trimmed V and J ends, which lost 3 bases and 4 bases, there was a span of 6 bases.

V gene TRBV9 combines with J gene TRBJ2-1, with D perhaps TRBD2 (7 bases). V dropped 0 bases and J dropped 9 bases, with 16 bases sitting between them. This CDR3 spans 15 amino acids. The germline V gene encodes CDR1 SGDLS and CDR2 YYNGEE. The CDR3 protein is CASSVEGGKVGEQFF. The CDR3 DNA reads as TGTGCCAGCAGCGTAGAGGGGGGGAAGGTTGGTGAGCAGTTCTTC.

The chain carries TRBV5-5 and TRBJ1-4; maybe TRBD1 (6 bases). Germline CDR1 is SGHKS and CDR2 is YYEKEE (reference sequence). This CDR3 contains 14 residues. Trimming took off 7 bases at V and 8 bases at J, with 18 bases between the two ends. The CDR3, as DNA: TGTGCCAGCGGACAACAGGGTTTCCGGGAAAAACTGTTTTTT. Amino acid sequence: CASGQQGFREKLFF.

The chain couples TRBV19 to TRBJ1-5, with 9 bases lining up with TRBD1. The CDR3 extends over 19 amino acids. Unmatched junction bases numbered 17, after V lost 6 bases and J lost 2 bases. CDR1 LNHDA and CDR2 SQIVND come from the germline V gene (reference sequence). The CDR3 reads CASRDFFGTGKKGNQPQHF. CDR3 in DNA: TGTGCCAGTAGGGACTTTTTTGGGACAGGGAAGAAGGGCAATCAGCCCCAGCATTTT.

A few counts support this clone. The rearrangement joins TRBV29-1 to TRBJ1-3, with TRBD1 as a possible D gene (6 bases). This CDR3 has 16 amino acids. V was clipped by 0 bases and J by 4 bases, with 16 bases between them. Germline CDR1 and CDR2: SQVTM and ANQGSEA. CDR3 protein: CSVEEQGTASGNTIYF. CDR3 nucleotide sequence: TGCAGCGTTGAAGAGCAGGGGACCGCATCAGGAAACACCATATATTTT.

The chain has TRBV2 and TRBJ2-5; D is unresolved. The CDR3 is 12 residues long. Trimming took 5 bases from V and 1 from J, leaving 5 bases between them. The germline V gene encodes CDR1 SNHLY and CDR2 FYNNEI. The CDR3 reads CASSWGQETQYF. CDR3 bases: TGTGCCAGCAGTTGGGGCCAAGAGACCCAGTACTTC.

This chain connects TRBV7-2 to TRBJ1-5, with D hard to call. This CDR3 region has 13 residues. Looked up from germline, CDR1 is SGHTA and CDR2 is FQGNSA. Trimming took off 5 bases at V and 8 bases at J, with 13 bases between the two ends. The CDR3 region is CASSRYTAEPQHF. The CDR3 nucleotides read TGTGCCAGCAGCCGGTACACGGCGGAGCCCCAGCATTTT.

The CDR3 sequence is CASSLLGQETQYF. Here the CDR3 DNA reads TGTGCCAGCAGTTTATTGGGACAAGAGACCCAGTACTTC. The V gene is TRBV27, the J gene TRBJ2-5, with D uncertain. There are 13 residues in the CDR3. CDR1 and CDR2 from the germline V gene are MNHEY and SMNVEV (reference sequence). V dropped 1 base and J dropped 2 bases, with 5 bases sitting between them.

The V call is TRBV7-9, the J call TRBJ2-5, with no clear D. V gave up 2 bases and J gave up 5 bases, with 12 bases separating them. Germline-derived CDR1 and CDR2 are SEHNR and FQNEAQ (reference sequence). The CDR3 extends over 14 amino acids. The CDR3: CASSLILSWETQYF. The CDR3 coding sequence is TGTGCCAGCAGCTTAATCCTCAGTTGGGAGACCCAGTACTTC.

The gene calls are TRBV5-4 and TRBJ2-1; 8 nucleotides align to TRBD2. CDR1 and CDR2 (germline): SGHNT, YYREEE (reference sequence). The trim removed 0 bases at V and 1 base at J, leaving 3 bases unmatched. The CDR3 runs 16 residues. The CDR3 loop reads CASSLGASGSYNEQFF. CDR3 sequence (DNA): TGTGCCAGCAGCTTGGGGGCTAGCGGGTCCTACAATGAGCAGTTCTTC.

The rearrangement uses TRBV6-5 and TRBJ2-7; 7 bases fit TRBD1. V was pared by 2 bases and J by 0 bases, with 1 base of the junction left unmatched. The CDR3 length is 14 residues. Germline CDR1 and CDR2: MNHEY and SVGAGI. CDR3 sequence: CASSYRDSSYEQYF. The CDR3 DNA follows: TGTGCCAGCAGTTACCGGGACAGCTCCTACGAGCAGTACTTC.

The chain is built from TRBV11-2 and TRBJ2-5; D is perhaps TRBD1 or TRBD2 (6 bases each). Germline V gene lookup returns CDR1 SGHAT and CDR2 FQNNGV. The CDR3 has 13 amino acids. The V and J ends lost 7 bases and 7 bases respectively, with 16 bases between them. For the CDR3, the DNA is TGTGCCAGCACCCGATCGGGGGCCCGGACCCAGTACTTC. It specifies CASTRSGARTQYF. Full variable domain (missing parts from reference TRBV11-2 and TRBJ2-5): EAGVAQSPRYKIIEKRQSVAFWCNPISGHATLYWYQQILGQGPKLLIQFQNNGVVDDSQLPKDRFSAERLKGVDSTLKIQPAKLEDSAVYLCASTRSGARTQYFGPGTRLLVL.

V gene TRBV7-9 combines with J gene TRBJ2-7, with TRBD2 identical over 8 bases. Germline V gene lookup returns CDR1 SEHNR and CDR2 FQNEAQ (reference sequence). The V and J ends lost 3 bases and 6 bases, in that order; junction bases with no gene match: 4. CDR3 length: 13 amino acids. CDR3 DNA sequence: TGTGCCAGCAGCTTCCTGGCGGGAGGCGAGCAGTACTTC. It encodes CASSFLAGGEQYF.

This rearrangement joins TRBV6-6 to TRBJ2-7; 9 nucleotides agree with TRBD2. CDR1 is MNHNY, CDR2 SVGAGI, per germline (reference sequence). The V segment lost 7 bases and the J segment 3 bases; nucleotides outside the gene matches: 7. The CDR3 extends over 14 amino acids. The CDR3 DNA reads TGTGCCAGCAAAAAGCGGGAGGATTACTACGAGCAGTACTTC. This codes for CASKKREDYYEQYF.

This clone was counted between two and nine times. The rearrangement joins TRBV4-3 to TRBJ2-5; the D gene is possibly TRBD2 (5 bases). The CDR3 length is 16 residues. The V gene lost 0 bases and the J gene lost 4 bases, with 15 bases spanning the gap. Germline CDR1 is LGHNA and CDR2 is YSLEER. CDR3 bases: TGCGCCAGCAGCCAAGAAACTACGGGGTTGGTAGAGACCCAGTACTTC. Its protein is CASSQETTGLVETQYF.

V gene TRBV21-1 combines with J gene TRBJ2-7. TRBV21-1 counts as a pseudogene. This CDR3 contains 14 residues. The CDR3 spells CASSPRGTNYEQYF. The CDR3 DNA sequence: TGTGCCAGCAGCCCAAGAGGGACCAACTACGAGCAGTACTTC.

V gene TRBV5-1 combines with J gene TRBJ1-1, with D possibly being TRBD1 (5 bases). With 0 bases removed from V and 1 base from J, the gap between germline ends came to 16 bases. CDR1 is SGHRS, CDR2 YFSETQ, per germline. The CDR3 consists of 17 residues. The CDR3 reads CASSLGGSWGKNTEAFF. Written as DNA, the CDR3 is TGCGCCAGCAGCTTGGGCGGTTCGTGGGGGAAGAACACTGAAGCTTTCTTT.

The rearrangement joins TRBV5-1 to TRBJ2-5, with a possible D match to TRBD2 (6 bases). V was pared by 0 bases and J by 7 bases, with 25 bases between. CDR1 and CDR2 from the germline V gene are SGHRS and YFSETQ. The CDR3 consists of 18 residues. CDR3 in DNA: TGCGCCAGCAGCTTGGCCGAGGTGCGGGGTCCCCGCCTCGGGACCCAGTACTTC. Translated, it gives CASSLAEVRGPRLGTQYF.

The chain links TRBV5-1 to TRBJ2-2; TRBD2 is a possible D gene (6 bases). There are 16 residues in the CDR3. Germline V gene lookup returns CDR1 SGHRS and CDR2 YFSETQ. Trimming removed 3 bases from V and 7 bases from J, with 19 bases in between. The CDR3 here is CASSYLTGASNGELFF. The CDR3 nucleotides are TGCGCCAGCAGCTACCTCACGGGAGCGTCGAACGGGGAGCTGTTTTTT.